A single sample is the source of the 9 T cell receptor beta chains below, sequenced in a study of OX40 agonist ivuxolimab in advanced cancers. Sequencing was performed with immunoSEQ multiplex PCR; in TCRdb, only in-frame clones are kept and a portion is missing. Of over 50,000 clones in the sample, approximately 82% were seen once. The sample consisted of CD4+ or CD8+ T cells sorted from blood, taken in a trial of the OX40 agonist ivuxolimab. The receptors here all came from an adult with an advanced solid tumor such as melanoma, head and neck, liver or kidney cancer.

This clone was recorded once. The chain is built from TRBV2 and TRBJ2-1; a possible D gene is TRBD2 (6 bases). This CDR3 is 13 amino acids long. The germline V and J ends were trimmed by 5 bases and 10 bases, with 15 bases remaining between them. Germline V gene lookup returns CDR1 SNHLY and CDR2 FYNNEI. DNA of the CDR3: TGTGCCAGCAGTTACCTGTCCGCGGGGGAGCAGTTCTTC. Translated, it gives CASSYLSAGEQFF.

The CDR3 DNA sequence: TGTGCCAGCAGCTTAGTTGGTTCCGGGGAGCAGCCCCAGCATTTT. It specifies CASSLVGSGEQPQHF. V and J are TRBV7-2 and TRBJ1-5; D not certain. V lost 1 base to trimming and J lost 7 bases, with 14 bases between them. There are 15 residues in the CDR3. The germline V gene has CDR1 SGHTA and CDR2 FQGNSA.

The chain joins TRBV6-5 to TRBJ2-1, with a possible D match to TRBD2 (6 bases). The CDR3 runs 13 residues. V was clipped by 7 bases and J by 5 bases, with 12 bases between them. Germline V lookup: CDR1 MNHEY, CDR2 SVGAGI. The CDR3 is CASTNPGDNEQFF. Here the CDR3 DNA reads TGTGCCAGCACGAACCCGGGAGACAATGAGCAGTTCTTC.

The chain uses TRBV7-2 and TRBJ2-5; 11 bases are a match to TRBD2. V dropped 4 bases and J dropped 3; count of bases not matched to a gene: 7. The CDR3 loop spans 16 amino acids. Germline V gene sequence: CDR1 SGHTA, CDR2 FQGNSA. The CDR3 sequence: CASSWGTSGWEETQYF. The CDR3 bases are TGTGCCAGCAGCTGGGGGACTAGCGGTTGGGAAGAGACCCAGTACTTC.

The V call is TRBV28, the J call TRBJ2-5, with 8 positions matching TRBD2. Trimming took 5 bases from V and 5 from J; bases not matched to a gene: 10. The CDR3 is 15 residues long. In germline, CDR1 is MDHEN, CDR2 SYDVKM. CDR3 protein: CASSLSGEGGETQYF. In DNA, the CDR3 is TGTGCCAGCAGTCTTAGCGGGGAAGGGGGGGAGACCCAGTACTTC.

Comments on this clone: The identical CDR3 is also encoded by other nucleotide sequences in the sample. V is TRBV18 and J is TRBJ2-3, with D uncertain. Germline V gene data show CDR1 as KGHSH and CDR2 as LQKENI. V was clipped by 3 bases and J by 1 base, with 5 bases between them. The CDR3 runs 13 residues. The CDR3 DNA is TGTGCCAGCTCACCCAGACGCACAGATACGCAGTATTTT. It is translated as CASSPRRTDTQYF.

The V and J genes are TRBV6-1 and TRBJ1-3; weak D call: TRBD1 (5 bases). Per the germline V gene, CDR1 is MNHNS and CDR2 is SASEGT. V gave up 2 bases and J gave up 3 bases, with 8 bases separating them. This CDR3 is built from 14 residues. As DNA, the CDR3 is TGTGCCAGCAGTGAATCGACAGTTGGAAACACCATATATTTT. As protein: CASSESTVGNTIYF.

The rearrangement links TRBV4-2 to TRBJ2-7; D is possibly TRBD2 (5 bases). The V gene lost 0 bases and the J gene lost 3 bases, with 9 bases spanning the gap. Germline CDR1 reads LGHNA; CDR2 reads YNFKEQ. This CDR3 has 14 amino acids. This CDR3 is CASSQEIRDYEQYF. The CDR3 region has the DNA TGTGCCAGCAGCCAAGAAATCCGGGACTACGAGCAGTACTTC.

The CDR3 spells CASSPASGNNEQFF. The DNA of the CDR3 is TGTGCCAGCTCACCCGCTAGCGGGAACAATGAGCAGTTCTTC. The chain is built from TRBV18 and TRBJ2-1; 9 nucleotides agree with TRBD2. The germline V gene encodes CDR1 KGHSH and CDR2 LQKENI. The CDR3 is made up of 14 amino acids. J gave up 5 bases and V 3 bases, and 2 bases lay outside the gene matches. Looking up the rest from reference TRBV18 and TRBJ2-1 gives the full variable domain: NAGVMQNPRHLVRRRGQEARLRCSPMKGHSHVYWYRQLPEEGLKFMVYLQKENIIDESGMPKERFSAEFPKEGPSILRIQQVVRGDSAAYFCASSPASGNNEQFFGPGTRLTVL.